Each of the 25 T cell receptor beta chains below was sequenced from the same sample in a study of T cell responses to AZD1222 COVID-19 vaccine. Measured with immunoSEQ multiplex PCR; TCRdb has only the in-frame clones, and not every one. Of tens of thousands of clones listed, roughly 90% are singletons. The sample consisted of peripheral blood, taken 28 days after the second AZD1222 dose. These receptors were taken from an adult who received the AZD1222 COVID-19 vaccine.

The genes are TRBV9 and TRBJ1-2; 7 bases line up with TRBD1. V was clipped by 0 bases and J by 8 bases; unmatched bases: 10. The germline V gene encodes CDR1 SGDLS and CDR2 YYNGEE. The CDR3 covers 15 residues. CDR3 sequence (DNA): TGTGCCAGCAGCGTAGACGGGACAGACATTCTGGGCTACACCTTC. Residues: CASSVDGTDILGYTF.

This clone was seen just once. V usage is TRBV6-2 or TRBV6-3 and J usage is TRBJ1-2; maybe TRBD1 (5 bases). CDR1 MNHEY and CDR2 SVGEGT come from the germline V gene. The germline V and J ends were trimmed by 0 bases and 4 bases, with 12 bases remaining between them. The CDR3 consists of 15 residues. CDR3 sequence: CASSYSWGGAYGYTF. The CDR3 DNA follows: TGTGCCAGCAGTTACTCTTGGGGCGGTGCCTATGGCTACACCTTC.

The rearrangement uses TRBV6-5 and TRBJ1-2, with 8 positions matching TRBD1. The J segment lost 8 bases and the V segment lost 6 bases, leaving 8 bases of the junction unmatched. The germline gives CDR1 MNHEY, CDR2 SVGAGI. The CDR3 spans 13 residues. Here the CDR3 reads CASRTDRGEGYTF. As DNA, the CDR3 is TGTGCCAGCAGAACCGACAGGGGAGAAGGCTACACCTTC.

This clone was observed a handful of times. V is TRBV7-9 and J is TRBJ2-7; D remains unclear. The CDR3 is 11 residues long. Germline-derived CDR1 and CDR2 are SEHNR and FQNEAQ (reference sequence). Trimming took 5 bases from V and 3 from J, leaving 5 bases between them. CDR3 in DNA: TGTGCCAGCAGCCAAATCTACGAGCAGTACTTC. The encoded protein is CASSQIYEQYF.

V usage is TRBV29-1 and J usage is TRBJ2-3; no clear D gene. The CDR3 consists of 13 residues. The V gene's germline CDR1 is SQVTM and CDR2 ANQGSEA. Trimming pared 5 bases from V and 1 base from J, leaving 10 bases between. This chain's CDR3 is CSVSSRGTDTQYF. The CDR3 region has the DNA TGCAGCGTTTCGTCCCGGGGCACAGATACGCAGTATTTT.

The genes are TRBV3-1 (or the pseudogene TRBV3-2) and TRBJ1-1, with D possibly matching TRBD1 (5 bases). Germline V lookup: CDR1 LGHDT, CDR2 YNNKEL (reference sequence). The V end lost 4 bases, the J end lost 0 bases, and 12 bases lay between the germline ends. This CDR3 is built from 15 residues. This chain's CDR3 is CASSPRDRLNTEAFF. Written as DNA, the CDR3 is TGTGCCAGCAGCCCTCGCGACAGATTGAACACTGAAGCTTTCTTT.

This chain uses TRBV19 with TRBJ1-4, with unresolved D. This CDR3 region has 15 residues. The V and J ends lost 10 bases and 0 bases respectively, with 15 bases between them. Germline lookup yields CDR1 LNHDA and CDR2 SQIVND (reference sequence). CDR3 amino acids: CATTDGPATNEKLFF. In DNA, the CDR3 is TGTGCCACCACGGACGGGCCTGCAACTAATGAAAAACTGTTTTTT.

This chain connects TRBV4-1 to TRBJ2-4; 9 nucleotides agree with TRBD1. Germline V gene data show CDR1 as MGHRA and CDR2 as YSYEKL. This CDR3 has 14 amino acids. V trimming: 3 bases; J trimming: 7 bases; junction bases outside the gene matches: 4. CDR3 sequence (DNA): TGCGCCAGCAGCCAGGGACAGGGTAGGAACATTCAGTACTTC. Protein: CASSQGQGRNIQYF.

This chain connects TRBV9 to TRBJ1-6, with 8 positions matching TRBD1. The CDR3 has 15 residues. V dropped 4 bases and J dropped 5; count of bases not matched to a gene: 5. Germline CDR1 SGDLS, CDR2 YYNGEE. CDR3 amino acids: CASSLGQVNNSPLHF. The CDR3 DNA reads TGTGCCAGCAGCTTGGGACAGGTGAATAATTCACCCCTCCACTTT.

The chain recombines TRBV11-3 with TRBJ2-1; 14 bases map to TRBD2. CDR3 size: 19 residues. Germline trimming cut 1 base from V and 8 bases from J; bases unmatched to any gene: 13. Germline V gives CDR1 SGHNT, CDR2 YENEEA. This CDR3 reads CASSLGHGLAGGLVDEQFF. The DNA for the CDR3 is TGTGCCAGCAGCTTAGGCCATGGACTAGCGGGAGGTCTGGTGGATGAGCAGTTCTTC.

This clone was detected only once. The genes are TRBV10-1 and TRBJ2-7; no clear D gene. Germline V gene sequence: CDR1 WNHNN, CDR2 SYGVQD (reference sequence). The CDR3 covers 12 residues. Trimming took 8 bases from V and 7 from J, leaving 15 bases between them. CDR3 region: CASEDLGREQYF. CDR3 DNA sequence: TGCGCCAGCGAGGATCTAGGCCGGGAGCAGTACTTC.

This chain links TRBV3-1 (or the pseudogene TRBV3-2) with TRBJ2-7; D unresolved. Trimming pared 0 bases from V and 4 bases from J, leaving 19 bases between. This CDR3 has 17 amino acids. Germline CDR1 is LGHDT and CDR2 is YNNKEL (reference sequence). CDR3 sequence: CASSQEVSGDLLYEQYF. Written as DNA, the CDR3 is TGTGCCAGCAGCCAAGAAGTATCTGGAGATCTTCTGTACGAGCAGTACTTC.

The J gene is TRBJ2-6, the V gene TRBV29-1; D not certain. V gave up 5 bases and J gave up 0 bases, with 8 bases separating them. The germline V gene has CDR1 SQVTM and CDR2 ANQGSEA. The CDR3 spans 14 residues. In DNA, the CDR3 is TGCAGCGTTCGTGATTACTCTGGGGCCAACGTCCTGACTTTC. This encodes CSVRDYSGANVLTF.

This rearrangement joins TRBV2 to TRBJ2-1; TRBD2 is a possible D gene (6 bases). The CDR3 is 12 amino acids. Germline loops: CDR1 SNHLY, CDR2 FYNNEI. V was shortened by 7 bases and J by 6 bases, with 10 bases between the two germline ends. CDR3 coding DNA: TGTGCCAGCACCGGGACTTTCAATGAGCAGTTCTTC. Its translation: CASTGTFNEQFF.

The chain recombines TRBV18 with TRBJ1-1; the match to TRBD1 covers 7 bases. Germline trimming cut 4 bases from V and 8 bases from J; bases unmatched to any gene: 13. Germline CDR1 KGHSH, CDR2 LQKENI. The CDR3 is 15 residues long. The CDR3 loop reads CASSQDQITGEEAFF. As DNA, the CDR3 is TGTGCCAGCTCACAGGACCAGATAACAGGGGAGGAAGCTTTCTTT.

The chain joins TRBV29-1 to TRBJ2-3; possibly TRBD1 or TRBD2 for D (5 bases each). The CDR3 is 12 amino acids. The germline V gene has CDR1 SQVTM and CDR2 ANQGSEA. The V and J ends lost 3 bases and 5 bases respectively, with 9 bases between them. DNA of the CDR3: TGCAGCGTTGAGTTGGGGGTAGATACGCAGTATTTT. Amino acids: CSVELGVDTQYF.

This sequence joins TRBV10-3 and TRBJ1-2, with a tentative D call TRBD1 (5 bases). Between the trimmed V and J ends, which lost 3 bases and 7 bases, there was a span of 12 bases. Per the germline V gene, CDR1 is ENHRY and CDR2 is SYGVKD. This CDR3 contains 13 residues. CDR3: CAISEIGRGGYTF. CDR3 bases: TGTGCCATCAGTGAAATAGGGAGGGGTGGCTACACCTTC.

The chain combines TRBV15 with TRBJ1-3; D is ambiguous. In germline, CDR1 is LNHNV, CDR2 YYDKDF (reference sequence). Trimming took 1 base from V and 0 from J, leaving 10 bases between them. This CDR3 is built from 16 residues. The CDR3 region is CATSRGAVYSGNTIYF. The DNA of the CDR3 is TGTGCCACCAGCAGAGGGGCAGTGTACTCTGGAAACACCATATATTTT.

The gene calls are TRBV23-1 and TRBJ2-1; no firm D call. TRBV23-1 is an ORF, and what it does is uncertain. This CDR3 is built from 18 residues. The germline V and J ends were trimmed by 0 bases and 0 bases, with 15 bases remaining between them. CDR3 nucleotides: TGCGCCAGCAGTCAATCCCCCGGGCGGTTAAGCTCCTACAATGAGCAGTTCTTC. Translating gives CASSQSPGRLSSYNEQFF.

This clone was recorded a few times. The chain has TRBV2 and TRBJ2-7, with D perhaps matching TRBD1 (6 bases). V lost 8 bases and J 0 bases, leaving 8 bases between the germline ends. Germline lookup yields CDR1 SNHLY and CDR2 FYNNEI. CDR3 length: 12 residues. In DNA form, the CDR3 reads TGTGCCAGCGGGGACACCTCCTACGAGCAGTACTTC. Protein sequence: CASGDTSYEQYF.

The chain links TRBV6-5 to TRBJ1-1; possible D gene TRBD1, 6 bases. Germline V CDR1 and CDR2: MNHEY, SVGAGI. CDR3 length: 14 amino acids. The V gene lost 4 bases and the J gene lost 2 bases, with 11 bases spanning the gap. The CDR3 reads CASSSRGLNTEAFF. The DNA of the CDR3 is TGTGCCAGCAGTTCCAGGGGTCTTAACACTGAAGCTTTCTTT.

The V gene is TRBV18, the J gene TRBJ2-1; D is perhaps TRBD1 (6 bases). Germline V lookup: CDR1 KGHSH, CDR2 LQKENI. V lost 7 bases and J 7 bases, leaving 14 bases between the germline ends. There are 13 residues in the CDR3. The CDR3 spells CASLTSRGNEQFF. For the CDR3, the DNA is TGTGCCAGCTTAACGTCAAGGGGGAATGAGCAGTTCTTC.

The chain carries TRBV6-5 and TRBJ2-7; 9 bases line up with TRBD2. CDR3 length: 13 residues. V was pared by 10 bases and J by 3 bases, with 7 bases of the junction left unmatched. Germline values: CDR1 MNHEY, CDR2 SVGAGI. Here the CDR3 DNA reads TGTGCCACTTCCTATAGCGGGAGCTACGAGCAGTACTTC. This translates into CATSYSGSYEQYF.

V is TRBV7-2 and J is TRBJ2-5, with 9 bases lining up with TRBD2. Germline V gives CDR1 SGHTA, CDR2 FQGNSA. This CDR3 is 14 amino acids long. J was trimmed by 4 bases and V by 3 bases; bases with no gene match: 3. CDR3 nucleotides: TGTGCCAGCAGCTTCGGCGGGAGGGGAGAGACCCAGTACTTC. It translates to CASSFGGRGETQYF.

The rearrangement links TRBV28 to TRBJ2-1, with 16 bases matching TRBD2. The length of the CDR3 is 15 residues. Germline V lookup: CDR1 MDHEN, CDR2 SYDVKM. Trimming took 3 bases from V and 7 from J; bases not matched to a gene: 0. This CDR3 is CASSLGLAGGNEQFF. The CDR3 DNA reads as TGTGCCAGCAGTTTGGGACTAGCGGGAGGGAATGAGCAGTTCTTC. The full variable domain, in which reference TRBV28 and TRBJ2-1 provide the parts outside the CDR3, is DVKVTQSSRYLVKRTGEKVFLECVQDMDHENMFWYRQDPGLGLRLIYFSYDVKMKEKGDIPEGYSVSREKKERFSLILESASTNQTSMYLCASSLGLAGGNEQFFGPGTRLTVL.